These T cell receptor beta chains were read from a single sample in a study of T-cell reconstitution after alpha-beta-depleted transplantation in children. Each CDR3 protein gets one entry after TCRdb re-called the PCR reads with MiXCR. The sample yields about 200,000 distinct CDR3 sequences, 5.5% to 7% seen once. Sequencing was performed on PBMCs, taken before TCRalphabeta/CD19-depleted stem cell transplant. These receptors were obtained from a boy younger than 10 with acute lymphoblastic leukemia, due to receive a stem cell transplant. The conserved cysteine and the conserved F or W are not part of the CDR3 here. Where a row states a size, it is once, few, many or the class of an expanded clone; other rows omit it.

CDR3 protein: ASRPHTGNQPQH
J gene: TRBJ1-5
clone size: .
V gene: TRBV6-2/TRBV6-3

CDR3 protein: SVPDRGETGELF
J gene: TRBJ2-2
clone size: many
V gene: TRBV29-1

CDR3 protein: ASRAGSDGYT
J gene: TRBJ1-2
clone size: .
V gene: TRBV5-1

CDR3 protein: AISVGASGGAGDEQY
J gene: TRBJ2-7
clone size: few
V gene: TRBV10-3

CDR3 protein: ASSLRETYGYT
J gene: TRBJ1-2
clone size: .
V gene: TRBV7-9

CDR3 protein: ATSIGGANTEAF
J gene: TRBJ1-1
clone size: many
V gene: TRBV15

CDR3 protein: ASSAPRSGVGDTQY
J gene: TRBJ2-3
clone size: many
V gene: TRBV7-2

CDR3 protein: ASSPNEGTQY
J gene: TRBJ2-3
clone size: .
V gene: TRBV7-6

CDR3 protein: ASSESRGAGANVLT
J gene: TRBJ2-6
clone size: many
V gene: TRBV25-1

CDR3 protein: ASSFMDERGYEQY
J gene: TRBJ2-7
clone size: many
V gene: TRBV12-3/TRBV12-4

CDR3 protein: ASSFDVGAQY
J gene: TRBJ2-3
clone size: many
V gene: TRBV28

CDR3 protein: ASSLWDRAKNIQY
J gene: TRBJ2-4
clone size: many
V gene: TRBV28

CDR3 protein: ASSFFLSPSGGLNTYEQY
J gene: TRBJ2-7
clone size: few
V gene: TRBV5-6

CDR3 protein: ASSVAGGATDTQY
J gene: TRBJ2-3
clone size: many
V gene: TRBV9

CDR3 protein: AIKAELAGEIDTQY
J gene: TRBJ2-3
clone size: many
V gene: TRBV10-3

CDR3 protein: ASSLLRDRANEQF
J gene: TRBJ2-1
clone size: many
V gene: TRBV7-8

CDR3 protein: ASSPERRDSATNEKLF
J gene: TRBJ1-4
clone size: many
V gene: TRBV7-2

CDR3 protein: ASSLRGDHQETQY
J gene: TRBJ2-5
clone size: few
V gene: TRBV7-6

CDR3 protein: ASGLAVYNEQF
J gene: TRBJ2-1
clone size: many
V gene: TRBV19

CDR3 protein: AIRPESYGYT
J gene: TRBJ1-2
clone size: many
V gene: TRBV10-3

CDR3 protein: ASSLEGGNIQY
J gene: TRBJ2-4
clone size: many
V gene: TRBV7-2

CDR3 protein: ASSEAQGRVDGYT
J gene: TRBJ1-2
clone size: .
V gene: TRBV2

CDR3 protein: ASSLVGRGIQY
J gene: TRBJ2-4
clone size: many
V gene: TRBV12-3/TRBV12-4

CDR3 protein: ATSDFYLTEAF
J gene: TRBJ1-1
clone size: many
V gene: TRBV24-1

CDR3 protein: ATSDALAGNQETQY
J gene: TRBJ2-5
clone size: many
V gene: TRBV24-1

CDR3 protein: ASAGTGDFRSSYNEQF
J gene: TRBJ2-1
clone size: many
V gene: TRBV10-3

CDR3 protein: ASSLALDRASSYGYT
J gene: TRBJ1-2
clone size: few
V gene: TRBV7-8

CDR3 protein: ASSLNSRAQEQF
J gene: TRBJ2-1
clone size: few
V gene: TRBV5-1

CDR3 protein: ASSQATGPGSYGYT
J gene: TRBJ1-2
clone size: few
V gene: TRBV12-3/TRBV12-4

CDR3 protein: ASKSGVTTDTQY
J gene: TRBJ2-3
clone size: .
V gene: TRBV9

CDR3 protein: ASSPQGAEAF
J gene: TRBJ1-1
clone size: many
V gene: TRBV5-1

CDR3 protein: ASSASTSAFYNEQF
J gene: TRBJ2-1
clone size: many
V gene: TRBV12-3/TRBV12-4

CDR3 protein: ASSPTGGGTSGANVLT
J gene: TRBJ2-6
clone size: .
V gene: TRBV4-2

CDR3 protein: ASKRGGAVDIQY
J gene: TRBJ2-4
clone size: few
V gene: TRBV28

CDR3 protein: ASSSGTRGVQETQY
J gene: TRBJ2-5
clone size: many
V gene: TRBV7-2

CDR3 protein: ASSSGQGHQPQH
J gene: TRBJ1-5
clone size: .
V gene: TRBV28

CDR3 protein: ASSLGGVENIQY
J gene: TRBJ2-4
clone size: few
V gene: TRBV7-9

CDR3 protein: ASHADPGQGSDTQY
J gene: TRBJ2-3
clone size: many
V gene: TRBV6-6

CDR3 protein: SVEEDRGQTEAF
J gene: TRBJ1-1
clone size: many
V gene: TRBV29-1

CDR3 protein: ASSYSGLNTEAF
J gene: TRBJ1-1
clone size: many
V gene: TRBV6-2/TRBV6-3

CDR3 protein: ASSQGTAEQY
J gene: TRBJ2-7
clone size: many
V gene: TRBV3-1

CDR3 protein: ASSIWDRVATNEKLF
J gene: TRBJ1-4
clone size: few
V gene: TRBV7-8